This TCR beta chain was sequenced for a study of regulatory T cells in long-lasting Graves disease. CDR3 regions were amplified by Arm-PCR using iRepertoire HTBI primers to build TCR beta libraries. Each CDR3 protein gets one entry after TCRdb re-called the multiplex PCR reads with MiXCR. The table includes over 300,000 distinct CDR3 sequences, 15% to 20% detected once. Of note for this clonotype: A much larger clone lies one base from this, so it may be a read error.

Time point indicated: persistent/refractory GD, antithyroid drugs over 5 years with positive TRAb. Researchers made the TCR library from RNA that was extracted from PBMCs. Sequencing used peripheral blood mononuclear cells (PBMCs), obtained when the disease was refractory, from a patient treated with antithyroid drugs. The source is a female donor with Graves disease.

The CDR3 sequence: CAWGGAGPYEQYF. The CDR3 DNA sequence: TGTGCCTGGGGTGGAGCGGGACCCTACGAGCAGTACTTC. This sequence joins TRBV30 and TRBJ2-7; 7 positions agree with TRBD2. After removal of 5 bases from V and 2 bases from J, the junction contained 6 bases not matched to a gene. The germline CDR1 and CDR2 sequences are GTSNPN and SVGIG (reference sequence). The CDR3 length is 13 residues.